This T cell receptor beta chain was retrieved from a study of cytomegalovirus exposure and HLA in healthy donors. Findings and caveats of the study: Researchers had no immune exposure information except CMV serostatus available. Across donors, presence/absence analyses took sequencing depth to be roughly uniform. A missense variant in DCLRE1C was later tied to TCR beta V- and J-gene trimming.

In the case of this clone: Antigen specificity is unknown.

The CDR3 length is 13 residues. V dropped 8 bases and J dropped 4 bases, with 12 bases sitting between them. CDR1 SGHRS and CDR2 YFSETQ come from the germline V gene. Primers included in the PCR were 60 Vbeta and 13 Jbeta primers. Some clones are missing from TCRdb's copy, which holds only in-frame ones; the method was immunoSEQ multiplex PCR. The top ten clones hold more than 2% of a sample with about 110,000 clones, roughly 74% of them seen once. The origin of this receptor is a man aged 35 to 55 in good health and CMV-seronegative. This chain joins TRBV5-1 and TRBJ2-2, with a tentative D call TRBD1 (6 bases). Sequenced input: PBMCs. CDR3 region: CASTGYLTGELFF. The CDR3, as DNA: TGCGCCAGTACAGGGTACCTCACCGGGGAGCTGTTTTTT.